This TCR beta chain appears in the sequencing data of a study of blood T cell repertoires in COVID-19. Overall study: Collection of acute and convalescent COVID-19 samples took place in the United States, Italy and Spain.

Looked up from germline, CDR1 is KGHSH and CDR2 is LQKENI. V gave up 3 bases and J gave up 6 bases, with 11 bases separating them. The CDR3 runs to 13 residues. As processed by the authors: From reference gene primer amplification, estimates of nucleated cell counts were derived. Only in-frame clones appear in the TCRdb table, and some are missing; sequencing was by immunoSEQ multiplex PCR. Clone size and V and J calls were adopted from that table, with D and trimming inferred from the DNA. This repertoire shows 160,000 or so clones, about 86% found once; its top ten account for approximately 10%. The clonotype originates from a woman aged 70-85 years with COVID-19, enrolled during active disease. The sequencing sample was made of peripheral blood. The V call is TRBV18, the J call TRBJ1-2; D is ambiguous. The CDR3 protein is CASSPGQSHGYTF. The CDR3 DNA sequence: TGTGCCAGCTCACCTGGGCAGTCTCATGGCTACACCTTC.